This T cell receptor (beta chain) appears in the sequencing data of a study of blood T cell repertoires in COVID-19. CDR3 length: 13 residues. Germline assignment: CDR1 LNHDA and CDR2 SQIVND (reference sequence). The junction had 6 bases not matched to a gene; V was cut back by 7 bases and J by 4 bases. Sequenced by immunoSEQ multiplex PCR; TCRdb stores in-frame clones only, minus some. Here the sample spans about 73,000 clones, approximately 83% being singletons. The chain recombines TRBV19 with TRBJ1-1, with 7 bases identical to TRBD1. The source material was peripheral blood. This TCR was recovered from a man older than 75 with active or convalescent COVID-19. The CDR3 reads CASNEGAGTEAFF. The CDR3 coding sequence is TGTGCCAGTAATGAGGGGGCGGGCACTGAAGCTTTCTTT.